The source of this T cell receptor (beta chain) is a study of T cell repertoires in cytomegalovirus infection. The wider study: Public TCR beta signatures indicated both CMV infection and matching HLA type.

In TCRdb, the reads were re-called with MiXCR into one record per CDR3 protein. The sample has around 550,000 distinct CDR3 sequences, 26% seen once. This clonotype showed up just a few times. What it binds is unknown. Study-wide results and caveats: The cumulative frequency of public TCR beta families identified carriers of CMV plus the relevant HLA.

Sequencing input: PBMCs. The TCR sequence derives from a human donor in good health (CMV status not recorded). Some clones in this sample may be carry-over from other donors' samples.

CDR3 in DNA: TGTGCCAGCAGCCCAAAAGTTCTGATCTCTGGAAACACCATATATTTT. This codes for CASSPKVLISGNTIYF. V usage is TRBV11-3 and J usage is TRBJ1-3; no clear D gene. Trimming removed 5 bases from V and 0 bases from J, with 14 bases in between. Germline-derived CDR1 and CDR2 are SGHNT and YENEEA. CDR3 size: 16 residues.